The 13 T cell receptor beta chains below come from one sample, sequenced in a study of blood T cell repertoires in COVID-19. The table came from immunoSEQ multiplex PCR; TCRdb's copy has only in-frame clones and leaves some out. Of over 110,000 clones in the sample, roughly 88% were seen once. Sequenced material: peripheral blood. These receptors were obtained from a human donor in a cohort sampled during active COVID-19.

The CDR3 nucleotides read TGTGCCAGCAGCCAAGTTAGCGGTGCTGGGGATACGCAGTATTTT. This encodes CASSQVSGAGDTQYF. The rearrangement joins TRBV4-2 to TRBJ2-3; the D gene is possibly TRBD2 (6 bases). V was pared by 1 base and J by 6 bases, with 14 bases between. Germline V gene sequence: CDR1 LGHNA, CDR2 YNFKEQ. The CDR3 sequence is 15 residues long.

The chain uses TRBV10-2 and TRBJ2-1; TRBD1 aligns across 10 bases. This CDR3 is 16 amino acids long. The V gene's germline CDR1 is WSHSY and CDR2 SAAADI. V was pared by 6 bases and J by 3 bases, with 8 bases of the junction left unmatched. CDR3: CASRAPGTGDYNEQFF. CDR3 nucleotides: TGCGCCAGCAGAGCCCCCGGGACAGGGGACTACAATGAGCAGTTCTTC.

This chain links TRBV3-1 (or the pseudogene TRBV3-2) with TRBJ2-7; 8 nucleotides match TRBD1. Looked up from germline, CDR1 is LGHDT and CDR2 is YNNKEL (reference sequence). V lost 0 bases and J lost 12; bases outside the gene matches: 10. This CDR3 has 14 residues. CDR3 region: CASSQDPARGPRYF. DNA of the CDR3: TGTGCCAGCAGCCAAGATCCGGCCAGGGGGCCCCGGTACTTC.

The V and J genes are TRBV7-2 and TRBJ1-5; a weak D match, TRBD1 (5 bases). CDR1 is SGHTA, CDR2 FQGNSA, per germline. The CDR3 totals 14 residues. V lost 3 bases, J lost 3 bases, and 9 bases lay in between. CDR3 sequence: CASSFVRDNQPQHF. CDR3 in DNA: TGTGCCAGCAGCTTCGTCAGGGACAATCAGCCCCAGCATTTT.

V usage is TRBV3-1 (or the pseudogene TRBV3-2) and J usage is TRBJ2-2; D is ambiguous. Germline values: CDR1 LGHDT, CDR2 YNNKEL (reference sequence). CDR3 length equals 13 residues. V was clipped by 2 bases and J by 5 bases, with 6 bases between them. This CDR3 reads CASSQYRTGELFF. DNA for the CDR3: TGTGCCAGCAGCCAATATCGGACCGGGGAGCTGTTTTTT.

The chain recombines TRBV3-1 (or the pseudogene TRBV3-2) with TRBJ2-5; 8 bases fit TRBD2. Per the germline V gene, CDR1 is LGHDT and CDR2 is YNNKEL (reference sequence). V dropped 4 bases and J dropped 5; count of bases not matched to a gene: 6. CDR3 length equals 14 residues. The CDR3 protein is CASSRPGGAETQYF. The CDR3 DNA sequence: TGTGCCAGCAGCCGGCCCGGGGGGGCCGAGACCCAGTACTTC.

The chain carries TRBV19 and TRBJ1-1; D may be TRBD1 (6 bases). Germline-derived CDR1 and CDR2 are LNHDA and SQIVND (reference sequence). This CDR3 is built from 16 residues. Trimming removed 3 bases from V and 1 base from J, with 15 bases in between. Here the CDR3 DNA reads TGTGCCAGTAGTATGTACCTGGGGGGGCCGAACACTGAAGCTTTCTTT. Its translation: CASSMYLGGPNTEAFF.

The chain's CDR3 is CASSVLGGPTLGGNTIYF. As DNA, the CDR3 is TGTGCCAGCAGCGTATTGGGTGGGCCGACCCTCGGTGGAAACACCATATATTTT. The V gene is TRBV5-6, the J gene TRBJ1-3; no clear D gene. V shed 4 bases and J shed 3 bases, with 23 bases lying between them. The length of the CDR3 is 18 residues. Germline CDR1 is SGHDT and CDR2 is YYEEEE.

This clone was seen more than once but under ten times. V is TRBV5-5 and J is TRBJ2-7; no reliable D call. CDR1 SGHKS and CDR2 YYEKEE come from the germline V gene (reference sequence). Between the trimmed V and J ends, which lost 4 bases and 2 bases, there was a span of 19 bases. The CDR3 totals 16 residues. The CDR3 DNA follows: TGTGCCAGCAGCCCGGAGTTAGTCGCCGTGGCCTACGAGCAGTACTTC. It is translated as CASSPELVAVAYEQYF.

Comment on this clone: Other DNA sequences in this sample translate to the same CDR3. The rearrangement links TRBV9 to TRBJ2-7; 8 positions agree with TRBD2. Trimming at V came to 0 bases and at J to 2 bases, leaving 1 base not matched to a gene. The CDR3 covers 14 residues. The germline V gene has CDR1 SGDLS and CDR2 YYNGEE. CDR3 protein: CASSVGGGTYEQYF. The CDR3 nucleotides read TGTGCCAGCAGCGTAGGCGGGGGGACCTACGAGCAGTACTTC.

The J gene is TRBJ2-5, the V gene TRBV11-2; 7 nucleotides align to TRBD2. The CDR3 has 13 amino acids. The V gene's germline CDR1 is SGHAT and CDR2 FQNNGV. The trim removed 5 bases at V and 2 bases at J, leaving 2 bases unmatched. CDR3 loop: CASSPGLQETQYF. The CDR3 region has the DNA TGTGCCAGCAGCCCGGGACTACAAGAGACCCAGTACTTC. Combining the CDR3 with reference TRBV11-2 and TRBJ2-5 gives the whole variable domain EAGVAQSPRYKIIEKRQSVAFWCNPISGHATLYWYQQILGQGPKLLIQFQNNGVVDDSQLPKDRFSAERLKGVDSTLKIQPAKLEDSAVYLCASSPGLQETQYFGPGTRLLVL.

The chain joins TRBV7-6 to TRBJ2-7; the match to TRBD1 covers 8 bases. The CDR3 consists of 14 residues. The junction had 5 bases not matched to a gene; V was cut back by 5 bases and J by 2 bases. CDR1 and CDR2 (germline): SGHVS, FNYEAQ. The CDR3 coding sequence is TGTGCCAGCAGCCCTCAGGGGGCTCCCTACGAGCAGTACTTC. It translates to CASSPQGAPYEQYF.

The chain carries TRBV5-5 and TRBJ1-1; TRBD1 aligns across 9 bases. The CDR3 runs to 16 residues. Per the germline V gene, CDR1 is SGHKS and CDR2 is YYEKEE (reference sequence). V lost 5 bases to trimming and J lost 2 bases; unmatched junction nucleotides: 10. The CDR3 nucleotides are TGTGCCAGCAGACCCTCCGGGACAGGGAGAAACACTGAAGCTTTCTTT. Translated: CASRPSGTGRNTEAFF.